This paragraph reports one T cell receptor beta chain. Its antigen remains unknown. Regions amplified from RNA transcripts were the TCR beta CDR3 regions. During a first-round RT-PCR of the TCR CDR3, the HTBI primer set was used. TCRdb reprocessed the multiplex PCR reads via MiXCR and lists one record per CDR3 protein. The sample includes a few hundred thousand distinct CDR3 sequences, 15% to 18% of them seen just once. This CDR3 region has 17 residues. Germline V gene data show CDR1 as LGHDT and CDR2 as YNNKEL (reference sequence). V trimming: 5 bases; J trimming: 4 bases; junction bases outside the gene matches: 12. Any patient presenting with uncontrolled infection, other autoimmune disease, pregnancy or lactation was left out. This sample was taken from a study of T cells in Graves' hyperthyroidism and ophthalmopathy. General study points: Patients with ophthalmopathy were separated from those with stable hyperthyroidism by a 13 V-J model.

The sample comprised blood. The receptor was derived from a woman in her twenties or thirties with Graves' hyperthyroidism. The rearrangement uses TRBV3-1 and TRBJ1-3; 9 bases are a match to TRBD1. CDR3 loop: CASSVRTGTGRGNTIYF. DNA for the CDR3: TGTGCCAGCAGCGTCCGGACCGGGACAGGGAGGGGAAACACCATATATTTT.